Listed below are T cell receptor beta chains from one sample, sequenced in a study of cytomegalovirus exposure and HLA in healthy donors. TCRdb's copy holds only in-frame clones and misses some; the assay was immunoSEQ multiplex PCR. The data contain about 170,000 clones, approximately 80% of them singletons. Sequencing was performed on PBMCs. The source is a male donor in good health and CMV-seronegative. CDR3s include the opening cysteine and the closing phenylalanine or tryptophan. The D gene is left open where the match is weak. The size of a clone is reported for some rows only, either as once, few or many, or as a class for expanded clones.

j_gene | v_gene | d_gene | abundance | CDR3aa | CDR3nt
TRBJ1-2 | TRBV15 | . | few | CATSRDRTNYGYTF | TGTGCCACCAGCAGAGACAGGACTAACTATGGCTACACCTTC
TRBJ2-1 | TRBV29-1 | TRBD1 | . | CSVELRDRGRNEQFF | TGCAGCGTTGAACTAAGGGACAGGGGACGCAATGAGCAGTTCTTC
TRBJ1-2 | TRBV7-8 | TRBD1 | . | CASSISTGVNYGYTF | TGTGCCAGCAGCATATCGACAGGGGTAAACTATGGCTACACCTTC
TRBJ2-5 | TRBV5-1 | . | . | CASRDLLGGEETQYF | TGCGCCAGCAGGGATCTACTAGGCGGGGAAGAGACCCAGTACTTC
TRBJ1-1 | TRBV11-2 | TRBD1 | . | CASSLGPGQGLTEAFF | TGTGCCAGCAGCTTAGGGCCGGGACAGGGGCTCACTGAAGCTTTCTTT
TRBJ2-1 | TRBV19 | TRBD2 | once | CASSDSRLAGIYNEQFF | TGTGCCAGTAGCGACTCTCGGCTAGCGGGGATCTACAATGAGCAGTTCTTC
TRBJ2-5 | TRBV5-4 | TRBD1 | . | CASSLIPGQGGQETQYF | TGTGCCAGCAGCTTGATCCCGGGACAGGGGGGCCAAGAGACCCAGTACTTC
TRBJ1-6 | TRBV11-2 | . | once | CASSLDRGGLAPLHF | TGTGCCAGCAGCTTAGATAGGGGGGGTTTGGCACCCCTCCACTTT
TRBJ2-1 | TRBV7-2 | TRBD2 | . | CASSRRGGDEQFF | TGTGCCAGCAGCCGCCGGGGGGGCGATGAGCAGTTCTTC
TRBJ1-1 | TRBV5-6 | . | . | CASSLWRGAQTEAFF | TGTGCCAGCAGCTTGTGGCGGGGGGCGCAGACTGAAGCTTTCTTT
TRBJ2-7 | TRBV7-8 | . | . | CASSLAVLRVDAYEQYF | TGTGCCAGCAGCTTAGCTGTACTCCGGGTTGACGCCTACGAGCAGTACTTC
TRBJ2-7 | TRBV7-8 | TRBD1 | . | CASSPFGTADSYEQYF | TGTGCCAGCAGCCCCTTCGGGACAGCGGATTCCTACGAGCAGTACTTC
TRBJ2-2 | TRBV6-5 | . | few | CASSKTGVGELFF | TGTGCCAGCAGCAAGACCGGGGTCGGGGAGCTGTTTTTT
TRBJ2-5 | TRBV7-9 | TRBD2 | . | CASSLGGEETQYF | TGTGCCAGCAGCTTGGGGGGGGAGGAGACCCAGTACTTC
TRBJ2-1 | TRBV5-4 | . | . | CASSLAQRAYNEQFF | TGTGCCAGCAGCTTGGCCCAGCGAGCATACAATGAGCAGTTCTTC
TRBJ1-2 | TRBV7-9 | . | few | CASSLASGDASGYTF | TGTGCCAGCAGCTTGGCCTCAGGGGACGCTAGCGGCTACACCTTC
TRBJ2-5 | TRBV15 | . | . | CATTGYSQETQYF | TGTGCCACCACCGGGTACTCACAAGAGACCCAGTACTTC
TRBJ1-2 | TRBV6-6 | TRBD1 | few | CASSLDRVGYTF | TGTGCCAGCAGTTTGGACAGGGTTGGCTACACCTTC
TRBJ1-2 | TRBV6-1 | TRBD1 | once | CASKRTGDANYGYTF | TGTGCCAGCAAGAGGACAGGGGATGCCAACTATGGCTACACCTTC
TRBJ2-7 | TRBV7-2 | TRBD1 | . | CASSLAGTGGGYEQYF | TGTGCCAGCAGCTTAGCTGGGACAGGGGGAGGCTACGAGCAGTACTTC
TRBJ2-1 | TRBV2 | . | once | CASIAGPQDEQFF | TGTGCCAGCATTGCGGGACCCCAGGATGAGCAGTTCTTC
TRBJ1-6 | TRBV6-5 | TRBD1 | . | CASSSRDRGANSPLHF | TGTGCCAGCAGTTCCCGTGACAGGGGTGCCAATTCACCCCTCCACTTT
TRBJ2-5 | TRBV12-5 | . | . | CASGLQGSETQYF | TGTGCTAGTGGTTTGCAGGGGTCCGAGACCCAGTACTTC
TRBJ2-1 | TRBV28 | . | . | CASSRGGSYNEQFF | TGTGCCAGCAGTAGAGGGGGATCCTACAATGAGCAGTTCTTC
TRBJ2-1 | TRBV5-1 | TRBD2 | . | CASGLAGPYNEQFF | TGCGCCAGCGGACTAGCGGGCCCCTACAATGAGCAGTTCTTC
TRBJ2-5 | TRBV15 | TRBD2 | . | CATCPRTSGMGTQYF | TGTGCCACATGCCCCCGGACTAGCGGGATGGGGACCCAGTACTTC
TRBJ2-3 | TRBV5-4 | TRBD2 | . | CASSPAGGARGTDTQYF | TGTGCCAGCAGCCCGGCCGGGGGGGCTAGGGGCACAGATACGCAGTATTTT
TRBJ2-5 | TRBV5-1 | TRBD2 | . | CASSSRTSGRVETQYF | TGCGCCAGCAGCTCCCGGACTAGCGGGAGGGTGGAGACCCAGTACTTC
TRBJ2-7 | TRBV27 | TRBD2 | . | CASSFRLAGSEQYF | TGTGCCAGCAGTTTCCGACTAGCGGGAAGCGAGCAGTACTTC
TRBJ2-1 | TRBV7-2 | TRBD2 | . | CASSSAGLAGHNEQFF | TGTGCCAGCAGTTCCGCGGGCCTAGCGGGACACAATGAGCAGTTCTTC
TRBJ2-7 | TRBV28 | TRBD2 | . | CASSLIGGGLAYEQYF | TGTGCCAGCAGTTTAATAGGCGGGGGGCTTGCCTACGAGCAGTACTTC
TRBJ1-6 | TRBV25-1 | . | . | CASSEWGQGYNSPLHF | TGTGCCAGCAGTGAATGGGGCCAGGGCTATAATTCACCCCTCCACTTT
TRBJ2-1 | TRBV2 | TRBD2 | . | CASRRGGLMNEQFF | TGTGCCAGCAGACGGGGGGGCCTTATGAATGAGCAGTTCTTC
TRBJ2-1 | TRBV10-3 | . | . | CAIMGQGPDSYNEQFF | TGTGCCATCATGGGGCAGGGCCCTGACTCCTACAATGAGCAGTTCTTC
TRBJ1-2 | TRBV7-9 | . | . | CASSLSTGYDGYTF | TGTGCCAGCAGCTTGAGCACAGGGTATGATGGCTACACCTTC
TRBJ2-5 | TRBV28 | . | . | CASSPLRETQYF | TGTGCCAGCAGCCCCTTGCGGGAGACCCAGTACTTC
TRBJ2-7 | TRBV7-2 | . | few | CASSFYYEQYF | TGTGCCAGCAGCTTCTACTACGAGCAGTACTTC
TRBJ2-2 | TRBV28 | . | . | CASSPGPTGELFF | TGTGCCAGCAGCCCTGGGCCCACCGGGGAGCTGTTTTTT
TRBJ1-2 | TRBV28 | TRBD1 | . | CASSFYRDSYGYTF | TGTGCCAGCAGTTTCTATCGGGACAGCTATGGCTACACCTTC
TRBJ1-6 | TRBV7-2 | . | . | CASSKDSLGVGSPLHF | TGTGCCAGCAGCAAGGACAGCCTTGGCGTGGGTTCACCCCTCCACTTT
TRBJ2-7 | TRBV5-4 | . | . | CASSLAREQYF | TGTGCCAGCAGCCTTGCGCGCGAGCAGTACTTC
TRBJ2-1 | TRBV5-6 | . | . | CASSFRGMGEQFF | TGTGCCAGCAGCTTTCGCGGGATGGGTGAGCAGTTCTTC
TRBJ2-7 | TRBV6-5 | . | . | CASRPPGYYEQYF | TGTGCCAGCAGACCTCCAGGGTACTACGAGCAGTACTTC
TRBJ2-3 | TRBV5-4 | . | . | CASSASGPGKPTTDTQYF | TGTGCCAGCAGCGCAAGCGGCCCGGGAAAACCTACCACAGATACGCAGTATTTT
TRBJ1-2 | TRBV30 | . | . | CAWSVTRPRGGYGYTF | TGTGCCTGGAGTGTAACCCGGCCGAGGGGAGGCTATGGCTACACCTTC
TRBJ2-1 | TRBV21-1 | . | few | CASSTYGQGAEDEQFF | TGTGCCAGCAGCACCTACGGACAGGGGGCGGAGGATGAGCAGTTCTTC
TRBJ2-5 | TRBV7-2 | TRBD1 | . | CASSTQGQETQYF | TGTGCCAGCAGCACACAGGGGCAAGAGACCCAGTACTTC
TRBJ2-1 | TRBV6-5 | . | . | CASSYGTTNEQFF | TGTGCCAGCAGTTACGGAACTACCAATGAGCAGTTCTTC
TRBJ2-7 | TRBV5-5 | . | . | CASSASWGREQYF | TGTGCCAGCAGCGCGTCATGGGGCAGGGAGCAGTACTTC
TRBJ2-7 | TRBV14 | TRBD1 | . | CASSQQGAGYEQYF | TGTGCCAGCAGCCAACAGGGGGCCGGCTACGAGCAGTACTTC
TRBJ2-1 | TRBV7-9 | . | . | CASSWPPNNEQFF | TGTGCCAGCAGCTGGCCACCGAACAATGAGCAGTTCTTC